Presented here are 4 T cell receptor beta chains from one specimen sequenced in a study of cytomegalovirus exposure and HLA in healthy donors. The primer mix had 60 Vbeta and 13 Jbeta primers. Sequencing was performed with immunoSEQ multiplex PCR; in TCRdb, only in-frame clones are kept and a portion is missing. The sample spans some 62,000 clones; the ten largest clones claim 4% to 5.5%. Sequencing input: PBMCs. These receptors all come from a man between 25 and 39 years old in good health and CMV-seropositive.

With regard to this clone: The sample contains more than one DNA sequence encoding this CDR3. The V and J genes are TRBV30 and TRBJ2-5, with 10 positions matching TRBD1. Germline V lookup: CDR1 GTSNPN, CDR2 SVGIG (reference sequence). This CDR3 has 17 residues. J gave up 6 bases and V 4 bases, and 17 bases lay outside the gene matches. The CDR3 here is CAWKLPGETGGTKTQYF. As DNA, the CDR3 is TGTGCCTGGAAACTACCCGGGGAGACAGGGGGCACGAAGACCCAGTACTTC.

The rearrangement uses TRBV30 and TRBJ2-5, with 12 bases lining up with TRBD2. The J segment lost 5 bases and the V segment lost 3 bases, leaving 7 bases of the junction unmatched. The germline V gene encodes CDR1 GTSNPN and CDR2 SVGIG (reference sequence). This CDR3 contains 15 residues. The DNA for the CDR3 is TGTGCCTGGAGAGGAGGACTAGCGGGACTCGAGACCCAGTACTTC. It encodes CAWRGGLAGLETQYF.

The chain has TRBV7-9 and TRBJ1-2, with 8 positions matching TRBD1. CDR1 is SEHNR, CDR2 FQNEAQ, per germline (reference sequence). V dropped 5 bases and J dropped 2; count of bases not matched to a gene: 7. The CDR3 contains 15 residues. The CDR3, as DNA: TGTGCCAGCAGCGCCGGGACAGGCGGAAACTATGGCTACACCTTC. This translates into CASSAGTGGNYGYTF.

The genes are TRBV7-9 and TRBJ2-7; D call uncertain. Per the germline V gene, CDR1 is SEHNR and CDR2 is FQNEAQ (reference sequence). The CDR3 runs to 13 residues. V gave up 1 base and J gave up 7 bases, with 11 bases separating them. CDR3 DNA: TGTGCCAGCAGCTTAGGGCCAGGCTTGGAGCAGTACTTC. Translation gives CASSLGPGLEQYF.